The sequence of this T cell receptor beta chain was determined in a study of early T cells in non-severe SARS-CoV-2 infection listed by TCRdb under 2021. In terms of the full investigation: Bulk RNA from unsorted whole blood was used for TCR sequencing, so alpha and beta chains could not be paired. On the study overall, not on this receptor specifically: VDJdb matching was skewed toward anti-spike CD8 responses and likely underestimated virus-specific expansions, missing private and CD4 specificities.

This clonotype was detected only a few times. Which antigen it targets is not known. No base quality information exists; no much larger clone differs at one position. CDR1 SEHNR and CDR2 FQNEAQ were looked up in the germline V gene (reference sequence). V drops 6 bases and J drops 3 bases, leaving 8 bases in between. The cysteine opens and the phenylalanine closes a CDR3 of 12 amino acids. Only the CDR3 DNA is retained, 36 bases long and in frame from the first base. Receptor amplification or capture employed 5' RACE. Sequenced on a NextSeq 500. In the TCR library protocol, unique molecular identifiers were attached to individual cDNA molecules to correct for PCR bias and sequencing error. Both TCR alpha and beta chains were sequenced, and tight co-correlation was observed between alpha and beta sequence abundances in each sample. In the source study's methods: V gene, J gene and CDR3 annotation of TCR sequences was performed with Decombinator V4. Expanded TCRs were defined as changing significantly between any two time points under a Poisson model with p below 0.0001. TCR abundances were normalised to the total number of TCRs sequenced in each sample and reported as counts per million. MAIT TCRs were defined by TRAV1-2 paired with TRAJ12, TRAJ20 or TRAJ33, and iNKT TCRs by TRAV10 paired with TRAJ18. VDJdb, accessed 1 November 2021, was searched for CMV, EBV and SARS-CoV-2 annotated TCRs, with TCRs annotated for multiple antigens excluded. Using fastp at Q25 and MiXCR, TCRdb reprocessed the public reads and kept productive beta chains. One record per CDR3 amino acid sequence lists the most common genes and DNA. TCRdb assigned the V and J calls; the authors' analysis was not used. Counted in this sample were 75,000 to 100,000 distinct CDR3 sequences; 16% of them appeared once. In total, the top ten clones hold 1.3% of the sample.

Set within a cohort of healthcare workers in London, UK, this nested case-control study involved weekly PCR testing of nasopharyngeal swabs along with blood sampling. Healthcare workers were enrolled in the week of the UK lockdown, from 23 to 31 March 2020, and were followed every week for up to roughly 16 weeks. Sequenced sample: whole blood. The receptor was isolated from an adult who was a healthcare worker with PCR-confirmed SARS-CoV-2 infection or an uninfected control (not recorded which). The rearrangement combines TRBV7-9 with TRBJ1-1; no D gene is confidently identified. In nucleotide form, the sequence is TGTGCCAGCAGTCCAGACCACACTGAAGCTTTCTTT. This translates into CASSPDHTEAFF.